Below, 22 T cell receptor beta chains from the same sample are listed, as sequenced in a study of shared clonotypes between healthy human individuals (dated by TCRdb to 2019 to 2021). Library prep was done by the immunoSEQ multiplex PCR assay. TCRdb took this table from immuneACCESS and kept in-frame rearrangements with V and J called. Such tables lack part of the clones; where checked against another copy, unresolved V genes explain under half of the gap, and the rest is unexplained. The sample data list around 2,000,000 clones, and 85% to 95% of these were observed just once. The ten largest clones take up over 1.5% of the sample. CD8 naive samples consisted of CD45RO-negative cells that were positively selected for CCR7, yielding a CD45RA+CCR7+ population without TemRA cells. Sample: naive CD8+ T cells from PBMCs. Sample cell subset or site, as interpreted from the label and publication: CD45RA+CCR7+. The receptors originated from a man between 18 and 35 years old in good health. Some clones in this sample may be carry-over from other donors' samples.

This chain connects TRBV9 to TRBJ1-1; D gene uncertain. The CDR3 is made up of 16 amino acids. Trimming removed 1 base at V and 1 base at J, with 14 bases between. CDR1 is SGDLS and CDR2 is YYNGEE in the germline V gene. In DNA, the CDR3 is TGTGCCAGCAGCGTAAGCCCCGACACCGAGAACACTGAAGCTTTCTTT. Translating it yields CASSVSPDTENTEAFF.

This clone was counted between two and nine times. The J gene is TRBJ1-1, the V gene TRBV19; D possibly corresponds to TRBD1 (6 bases). The CDR3 consists of 14 residues. Germline CDR1 and CDR2: LNHDA and SQIVND (reference sequence). With 3 bases removed from V and 0 bases from J, the gap between germline ends came to 8 bases. DNA of the CDR3: TGTGCCAGTAGTATCTGGGACATGAACACTGAAGCTTTCTTT. Amino acids: CASSIWDMNTEAFF.

The chain uses TRBV7-2 and TRBJ2-1; the match to TRBD2 covers 13 bases. The trim removed 5 bases at V and 4 bases at J, leaving 8 bases unmatched. The germline gives CDR1 SGHTA, CDR2 FQGNSA. The CDR3 has 17 residues. Here the CDR3 DNA reads TGTGCCAGCAGCCCGAGACTAGCGGGAGGCCCATACAATGAGCAGTTCTTC. It translates to CASSPRLAGGPYNEQFF.

V is TRBV27 and J is TRBJ2-2; 14 bases are shared with TRBD2. There are 17 residues in the CDR3. Per germline, CDR1 MNHEY and CDR2 SMNVEV (reference sequence). J lost 5 bases, V lost 6 bases, and 8 bases had no gene match. CDR3 DNA sequence: TGTGCCAGCAGCCTTGGACTAGCGGGAGGTAGGACCGGGGAGCTGTTTTTT. It is translated as CASSLGLAGGRTGELFF.

The chain uses TRBV2 and TRBJ2-3; D assignment may be TRBD1 or TRBD2 (6 bases each). V was trimmed by 9 bases and J by 0 bases, leaving 19 bases between them. Looked up from germline, CDR1 is SNHLY and CDR2 is FYNNEI. The CDR3 is made up of 16 amino acids. This CDR3 reads CAREGDTYLSTDTQYF. The CDR3 DNA sequence: TGTGCCAGGGAGGGGGACACCTACCTTAGCACAGATACGCAGTATTTT.

The V gene is TRBV28, the J gene TRBJ2-1; 8 nucleotides match TRBD1. The V and J ends lost 3 bases and 0 bases, in that order; junction bases with no gene match: 4. Germline V CDR1 and CDR2: MDHEN, SYDVKM. This CDR3 comprises 16 residues. The CDR3 DNA reads TGTGCCAGCAGTTTGGAGGGGACAGGCTCCTACAATGAGCAGTTCTTC. Its translation: CASSLEGTGSYNEQFF.

The chain is built from TRBV9 and TRBJ2-7; TRBD1 matches 10 bases. The CDR3 has 14 residues. V was pared by 3 bases and J by 5 bases, with 5 bases of the junction left unmatched. The germline gives CDR1 SGDLS, CDR2 YYNGEE. The CDR3 sequence is CASSDRDRGHEQYF. The CDR3 DNA reads TGTGCCAGCAGCGACCGGGACAGGGGTCACGAGCAGTACTTC.

As DNA, the CDR3 is TGTGCCAGCAGTCCAATGACAGGGGGCAACACCGGGGAGCTGTTTTTT. Amino acids: CASSPMTGGNTGELFF. The gene calls are TRBV28 and TRBJ2-2; 10 bases match TRBD1. The junction had 5 bases not matched to a gene; V was cut back by 5 bases and J by 2 bases. The CDR3 spans 16 residues. Germline V CDR1 and CDR2: MDHEN, SYDVKM.

The J gene is TRBJ2-1, the V gene TRBV27; D is uncertain. The V end lost 5 bases, the J end lost 9 bases, and 8 bases lay between the germline ends. Germline CDR1 MNHEY, CDR2 SMNVEV (reference sequence). CDR3 length: 11 amino acids. The CDR3 region is CASSVGGEQFF. The CDR3 nucleotides are TGTGCCAGCAGTGTTGGCGGTGAGCAGTTCTTC.

This chain links TRBV15 with TRBJ2-5, with 11 bases that match TRBD2. V dropped 5 bases and J dropped 6; count of bases not matched to a gene: 8. Germline V lookup: CDR1 LNHNV, CDR2 YYDKDF (reference sequence). The CDR3 sequence is 15 residues long. CDR3 sequence (DNA): TGTGCCACCAGCGAACTAGCGGGAGAGCTCCAGACCCAGTACTTC. Its translation: CATSELAGELQTQYF.

The chain uses TRBV29-1 and TRBJ1-2; D not resolved. The CDR3 sequence is 13 residues long. V lost 6 bases and J lost 8, with 19 bases in between. Germline V gene lookup returns CDR1 SQVTM and CDR2 ANQGSEA. The CDR3 DNA sequence: TGCAGCGTCCCTTTTACCGGGCTTTGGGGCTACACCTTC. This sequence encodes CSVPFTGLWGYTF.

The rearrangement links TRBV29-1 to TRBJ2-2; possibly TRBD1 or TRBD2 for D (5 bases each). In germline, CDR1 is SQVTM, CDR2 ANQGSEA. V gave up 4 bases and J gave up 6 bases, with 9 bases separating them. The CDR3 totals 12 residues. In DNA form, the CDR3 reads TGCAGCGTTGTGGGGGTCCCCGGGGAGCTGTTTTTT. Encoded protein: CSVVGVPGELFF.

The chain employs TRBV27 and TRBJ2-7, with 10 nucleotides matching TRBD1. The germline gives CDR1 MNHEY, CDR2 SMNVEV (reference sequence). V shed 6 bases, J shed 1 base, and the junction held 12 bases outside the gene matches. The CDR3 consists of 17 residues. Here the CDR3 reads CASSSRSWDRGSYEQYF. CDR3 DNA sequence: TGTGCCAGCAGCTCACGCTCCTGGGACAGGGGATCCTACGAGCAGTACTTC.

The chain employs TRBV9 and TRBJ2-1; 9 bases match TRBD2. Germline lookup yields CDR1 SGDLS and CDR2 YYNGEE. The CDR3 spans 17 residues. The junction had 8 bases not matched to a gene; V was cut back by 4 bases and J by 0 bases. Here the CDR3 reads CASSPLAGISSYNEQFF. The CDR3 DNA follows: TGTGCCAGCAGCCCTCTAGCGGGGATCAGCTCCTACAATGAGCAGTTCTTC.

J is TRBJ2-7 and V is TRBV29-1, with TRBD1 matching over 9 bases. CDR1 is SQVTM and CDR2 is ANQGSEA in the germline V gene. V shed 6 bases and J 3 bases; nucleotides not matched to a gene: 6. The CDR3 length is 13 residues. The CDR3: CSVAGTGIYEQYF. The CDR3 nucleotides read TGCAGCGTCGCCGGGACAGGGATCTACGAGCAGTACTTC.

The CDR3 sequence is CASSLNSGLSSYEQYF. Here the CDR3 DNA reads TGTGCCAGCAGTTTAAACAGCGGGCTAAGCTCCTACGAGCAGTACTTC. This chain connects TRBV28 to TRBJ2-7; a weak D match, TRBD2 (6 bases). The CDR3 is made up of 16 amino acids. The V gene's germline CDR1 is MDHEN and CDR2 SYDVKM. Trimming removed 2 bases at V and 0 bases at J, with 14 bases between.

The CDR3 sequence is CASRAGTLTSTDTQYF. CDR3 nucleotides: TGTGCCAGCAGGGCCGGGACACTTACTAGCACAGATACGCAGTATTTT. This sequence joins TRBV28 and TRBJ2-3; perhaps TRBD1 as D (6 bases). The V gene's germline CDR1 is MDHEN and CDR2 SYDVKM. CDR3 length: 16 residues. Deletions cut 6 bases from V and 0 bases from J, with 16 bases between. Complete variable domain (other parts from reference TRBV28 and TRBJ2-3): DVKVTQSSRYLVKRTGEKVFLECVQDMDHENMFWYRQDPGLGLRLIYFSYDVKMKEKGDIPEGYSVSREKKERFSLILESASTNQTSMYLCASRAGTLTSTDTQYFGPGTRLTVL.

The chain joins TRBV11-2 to TRBJ2-5; a possible D gene is TRBD2 (5 bases). CDR1 and CDR2 from the germline V gene are SGHAT and FQNNGV. The CDR3 covers 16 residues. The ends were cut back, 2 bases at V and 0 bases at J, with 13 bases in the middle. The CDR3 reads CASSLLLGLDQETQYF. The CDR3 nucleotides are TGTGCCAGCAGCTTACTACTAGGACTGGACCAAGAGACCCAGTACTTC.

The chain employs TRBV28 and TRBJ1-1, with D perhaps matching TRBD1 (6 bases). There are 13 residues in the CDR3. Germline values: CDR1 MDHEN, CDR2 SYDVKM. Trimming took 6 bases from V and 4 from J, leaving 12 bases between them. The CDR3 reads CASRGRGATEAFF. Here the CDR3 DNA reads TGTGCCAGCAGAGGCAGGGGAGCCACTGAAGCTTTCTTT.

The V call is TRBV4-1, the J call TRBJ1-1; unclear D gene. The V end lost 3 bases, the J end lost 12 bases, and 20 bases lay between the germline ends. The germline gives CDR1 MGHRA, CDR2 YSYEKL. The CDR3 sequence is 14 residues long. CDR3 DNA: TGCGCCAGCAGCCATAACAACATAGAGGGTACGACTTTCTTT. Amino acid sequence: CASSHNNIEGTTFF.

The chain employs TRBV9 and TRBJ2-2, with D tentatively TRBD1 (5 bases). Trimming pared 0 bases from V and 1 base from J, leaving 13 bases between. The CDR3 covers 17 residues. From germline, CDR1 is SGDLS and CDR2 YYNGEE. The CDR3 loop is CASSVGTLLLNTGELFF. The CDR3 DNA sequence: TGTGCCAGCAGCGTAGGGACATTGTTATTGAACACCGGGGAGCTGTTTTTT.

V is TRBV6-1 and J is TRBJ1-1; a weak D match, TRBD1 (6 bases). CDR3 length: 15 amino acids. V was shortened by 6 bases and J by 0 bases, with 14 bases between the two germline ends. CDR1 and CDR2 from the germline V gene are MNHNS and SASEGT. The DNA for the CDR3 is TGTGCCAGCAGGGGCAGGGAGGGGGTGAACACTGAAGCTTTCTTT. Amino acid sequence: CASRGREGVNTEAFF.